This T cell receptor beta chain was obtained from a study of vaccination effects on CD4 cells after COVID-19 (dated by TCRdb to the early 2020s). In terms of the full investigation: In the ViraFEST assay, PBMC were stimulated with viral peptide pools, and TCR sequencing was then used to find antigen-specific CD4+ T cell clonotypes based on their expansion. The Oncomine TCR Beta short-read assay on an Illumina iSeq 100 was used to sequence cultures from other donors in the study. The study compared SARS-CoV-2 spike-specific CD4+ TCR repertoires before and after mRNA vaccination in COVID-19 convalescent patients and infection-naive vaccine recipients. Each participant received two doses of an mRNA SARS-CoV-2 vaccine, either BNT162b2 or mRNA-1273. A total of around eleven COVID-19 convalescent patients and several SARS-CoV-2-naive healthy vaccine recipients were included in the full study. Fewer than 2.5 million PBMC per well were cultured in IMDM with about 4.8% human AB serum, 7.5 to 10 IU/ml IL-2 and gentamicin, plus 10 ug/ml peptides. Study-wide conclusions, independent of this receptor: Clones induced by infection and clones induced by vaccination both contracted markedly at late timepoints after vaccination, which fits with T cell responses waning over time. The study was limited by a small number of convalescent patients, and early post-infection timepoints were lacking. Among healthy vaccine recipients, nearly all vaccine-induced clones were SARS-CoV-2 mono-reactive, and only 1 of 255 was cross-reactive with common cold coronaviruses.

Concerning this clone: It has no known antigen specificity. No base quality information exists; no much larger clone differs at one position.

The V end loses 0 bases and the J end loses 1 base, and a stretch of 9 bases separates them. From cysteine to phenylalanine, the CDR3 is 15 amino acids long. Just CDR3 DNA is preserved here, 45 bases in frame from base 1. According to the germline V gene, CDR1 reads LGHNA and CDR2 reads YNFKEQ. The library was generated by the immunoSEQ multiplex PCR assay. TCR beta CDR3 sequencing was performed on DNA from the cultured, isolated CD4+ T cells. As for the authors' bioinformatics: Non-productive TCR sequences were removed and reads were trimmed to the CDR3 region, keeping CDR3s of at least 7 amino acids. Antigen-specific clonotypes were identified with the MANAFEST web app by comparing expansion in peptide wells against reference cultures. To be called positive, a clone needed expansion at FDR<0.05 compared with the reference and with all other wells, an odds ratio greater than 5, and a frequency greater than 0.1% in two replicate wells. Clonotypes significantly expanded in SARS-CoV-2 spike wells and in at least one common cold coronavirus spike condition were defined as cross-reactive. CDR3 similarity was assessed by Levenshtein distance using the stringdist R package, and unrooted trees were constructed with ape in R 3.6.1. The source is immuneACCESS, and TCRdb retained only in-frame sequences with V and J called. Part of the clones is not carried over; for the studies checked, unresolved V genes explain less than half of this, and the remainder is unexplained. V and J calls and clone size follow that table, whereas D and trimming were derived from the DNA. In this sample the table shows tens of thousands of clones, 60% to 80% of which occur a single time. The ten largest clonotypes hold about 2% of the sample.

After around 11 days of culture, CD4+ T cells were isolated with the EasySep CD4+ T cell isolation kit. Negative nucleocapsid antibody results before and after vaccination confirmed that the healthy vaccine recipients had no prior SARS-CoV-2 infection. Half of the culture medium was replaced with fresh IL-2-containing medium on days 3 and 7. Each peptide stimulation condition was cultured in triplicate wells unless otherwise noted. PBMC were separated from whole blood using Ficoll-Paque Plus gradient centrifugation and were then either cryopreserved at -140C or used fresh. The QIAamp micro DNA kit was used to extract genomic DNA from the cultured CD4+ T cells.

This receptor chain uses TRBV4-2 and TRBJ2-5; no confident D gene assignment can be made. This TCR was recovered from a human donor who received a COVID-19 vaccine. The sequencing here drew on CD4+ T cells from PBMCs cultured without peptide, taken before COVID-19 vaccination. DNA sequence: TGTGCCAGCAGCCAAGAACGCGGTATCCAAGAGACCCAGTACTTC. Translated, it reads CASSQERGIQETQYF.